The entry below gives a single T cell receptor (beta chain) sequence along with its context. The sample is drawn from a study of blood T cell repertoires in COVID-19. Turning to the study itself: The analysed material was cDNA or gDNA that came from T cells, B-cell-depleted T cells, or PBMCs.

The CDR3 spans 12 residues. Between the trimmed V and J ends, which lost 2 bases and 3 bases, there was a span of 5 bases. Per the germline V gene, CDR1 is PRHDT and CDR2 is FYEKMQ (reference sequence). As originally analysed: For nucleated cells, counts were estimated from reference gene primer amplification. The protocol was immunoSEQ multiplex PCR, while the TCRdb copy is restricted to in-frame clones and leaves out a portion. The DNA gave D and trimming, while V, J and clone size come from that table. Of 250,000 to 300,000 clones in the sample, almost 90% are singletons; the top ten hold around 1.9%. Enrollment of patients from Seattle took place during active infection, with longitudinal follow-up.

What was sequenced was peripheral blood. This clonotype was sampled from a woman between 55 and 75 years old with COVID-19, enrolled during active disease. The rearrangement links TRBV13 to TRBJ2-7; D call uncertain. The CDR3 DNA reads TGTGCCAGCAGCTTATCAGGCTACGAGCAGTACTTC. Amino acid sequence: CASSLSGYEQYF.